Below, 28 T cell receptor beta chains from the same sample are listed, as sequenced in a study of blood T cell repertoires in COVID-19. Generated by immunoSEQ multiplex PCR, the TCRdb table keeps only in-frame clones and is missing some. The table lists approximately 270,000 clones, approximately 89% of them singletons. The specimen sequenced was PBMCs or T cells enriched from blood (not recorded which). The receptors were sampled from a man in his forties or fifties who had been exposed to COVID-19.

The chain has TRBV3-1 (or the pseudogene TRBV3-2) and TRBJ2-7, with 11 positions matching TRBD2. The CDR3 is made up of 15 amino acids. V shed 1 base, J shed 2 bases, and the junction held 1 base outside the gene matches. Germline CDR1 reads LGHDT; CDR2 reads YNNKEL (reference sequence). In nucleotides, the CDR3 is TGTGCCAGCAGCCAAGGTAGCGGGAGGGCCTACGAGCAGTACTTC. Its translation: CASSQGSGRAYEQYF.

This rearrangement joins TRBV21-1 to TRBJ1-1; the table's D call TRBD1 went unverified against the DNA. TRBV21-1 is labeled a pseudogene. The CDR3 runs to 16 residues. As DNA, the CDR3 is TGTGCCAGCAGCAACAAGACAGGGGGCTATCCCACTGAAGCTTTCTTT. Translated: CASSNKTGGYPTEAFF.

The CDR3 sequence is CASSPRQGAQGYGYTF. The CDR3 DNA reads TGTGCCAGCTCACCTCGACAGGGGGCGCAAGGATATGGCTACACCTTC. V gene TRBV18 combines with J gene TRBJ1-2; 10 bases match TRBD1. CDR3 length: 16 residues. Germline CDR1 and CDR2: KGHSH and LQKENI. Trimming took 3 bases from V and 5 from J; bases not matched to a gene: 9.

The gene calls are TRBV18 and TRBJ2-1, with D possibly being TRBD2 (5 bases). The CDR3 loop spans 14 amino acids. Germline V gene sequence: CDR1 KGHSH, CDR2 LQKENI. V lost 1 base to trimming and J lost 5 bases, with 9 bases between them. The CDR3 bases are TGTGCCAGCTCACCACAAATCGGGGACAATGAGCAGTTCTTC. Translating it yields CASSPQIGDNEQFF.

In this sample, this clone turned up once. The V and J genes are TRBV19 and TRBJ1-2; D remains unclear. The CDR3 is made up of 16 amino acids. The V gene's germline CDR1 is LNHDA and CDR2 SQIVND (reference sequence). V lost 3 bases to trimming and J lost 2 bases, with 16 bases between them. CDR3 sequence (DNA): TGTGCCAGTAGTATCCCTCAAGCCGGGTTAAACTATGGCTACACCTTC. The encoded protein is CASSIPQAGLNYGYTF.

V usage is TRBV9 and J usage is TRBJ2-2; 7 bases align to TRBD2. Germline V gene sequence: CDR1 SGDLS, CDR2 YYNGEE. J lost 6 bases, V lost 4 bases, and 12 bases had no gene match. This CDR3 contains 16 residues. The CDR3 is CASSPLWAGEAGELFF. In DNA form, the CDR3 reads TGTGCCAGCAGCCCCCTCTGGGCGGGAGAGGCCGGGGAGCTGTTTTTT. Filled out from reference TRBV9 and TRBJ2-2, the complete variable domain reads DSGVTQTPKHLITATGQRVTLRCSPRSGDLSVYWYQQSLDQGLQFLIQYYNGEERAKGNILERFSAQQFPDLHSELNLSSLELGDSALYFCASSPLWAGEAGELFFGEGSRLTVL.

As for this clone: Other nucleotide sequences in the sample specify the same CDR3. The rearrangement links TRBV27 to TRBJ1-1; D is perhaps TRBD1 (5 bases). The CDR3 runs 13 residues. Germline V CDR1 and CDR2: MNHEY, SMNVEV (reference sequence). V was trimmed by 2 bases and J by 1 base, leaving 5 bases between them. Here the CDR3 reads CASSLQGNTEAFF. The CDR3 coding sequence is TGTGCCAGCAGTTTACAGGGGAACACTGAAGCTTTCTTT.

This chain links TRBV7-9 with TRBJ2-5; the D gene is possibly TRBD1 (6 bases). This CDR3 is 13 amino acids long. The germline CDR1 and CDR2 sequences are SEHNR and FQNEAQ (reference sequence). V was pared by 3 bases and J by 5 bases, with 10 bases between. The CDR3 DNA sequence: TGTGCCAGCAGCTTCGGACAGATCGAGACCCAGTACTTC. It translates to CASSFGQIETQYF.

In its sample, this clone was seen once. The genes are TRBV13 and TRBJ1-1, with 8 bases aligning to TRBD1. V lost 1 base, J lost 5 bases, and 3 bases stayed unmatched. Per germline, CDR1 PRHDT and CDR2 FYEKMQ (reference sequence). The CDR3 is 14 amino acids. For the CDR3, the DNA is TGTGCCAGCAGCTTAGACAGGGGGTGGACTGAAGCTTTCTTT. Its protein is CASSLDRGWTEAFF.

V and J are TRBV27 and TRBJ1-2; 11 bases match TRBD1. The CDR3 covers 14 residues. Unmatched junction bases numbered 2, after V lost 6 bases and J lost 2 bases. Germline CDR1 reads MNHEY; CDR2 reads SMNVEV (reference sequence). CDR3 in DNA: TGTGCCAGCAGCGGGACAGGGGGAAACTATGGCTACACCTTC. This translates into CASSGTGGNYGYTF.

The chain has TRBV28 and TRBJ2-7; the match to TRBD2 covers 11 bases. Germline V gene sequence: CDR1 MDHEN, CDR2 SYDVKM. CDR3 length equals 19 residues. The J segment lost 2 bases and the V segment lost 5 bases, leaving 17 bases of the junction unmatched. The CDR3 protein is CASSPTGGSSSGRPYEQYF. As DNA, the CDR3 is TGTGCCAGCAGTCCGACGGGGGGTTCTTCTAGCGGGAGGCCCTACGAGCAGTACTTC.

The chain uses TRBV3-1 (or the pseudogene TRBV3-2) and TRBJ1-6; 7 bases are shared with TRBD1. This CDR3 contains 14 residues. V dropped 4 bases and J dropped 7; count of bases not matched to a gene: 4. Looked up from germline, CDR1 is LGHDT and CDR2 is YNNKEL (reference sequence). CDR3 sequence (DNA): TGTGCCAGCAGCCTGACAGGGTTCAATTCACCCCTCCACTTT. It encodes CASSLTGFNSPLHF.

This rearrangement joins TRBV3-1 (or the pseudogene TRBV3-2) to TRBJ1-2; D remains unclear. The CDR3 extends over 13 amino acids. Germline V lookup: CDR1 LGHDT, CDR2 YNNKEL (reference sequence). V dropped 0 bases and J dropped 8 bases, with 10 bases sitting between them. The CDR3 sequence is CASSQEGGLGYTF. Written as DNA, the CDR3 is TGTGCCAGCAGCCAAGAAGGCGGGTTGGGCTACACCTTC.

This sequence joins TRBV7-9 and TRBJ2-1, with TRBD2 matching 7 bases. Germline CDR1 is SEHNR and CDR2 is FQNEAQ (reference sequence). Trimming cost V 2 bases and J 4 bases; bases outside gene matches: 14. The CDR3 has 18 amino acids. CDR3 bases: TGTGCCAGCAGCTTAAGAGGTGTCCTAGCGGAGGCTTACAATGAGCAGTTCTTC. Translation: CASSLRGVLAEAYNEQFF.

The J gene is TRBJ2-7, the V gene TRBV14; no firm D call. Germline-derived CDR1 and CDR2 are SGHDN and FVKESK. This CDR3 has 11 amino acids. V was cut by 3 bases and J by 7 bases, with 7 bases left in between. CDR3 nucleotides: TGTGCCAGCAGCCAGTGGCGGGAGCAGTACTTC. As protein: CASSQWREQYF.

V usage is TRBV2 and J usage is TRBJ2-7; TRBD2 matches at 12 bases. CDR3 length: 14 amino acids. The ends lost 6 bases at V and 5 bases at J; junction bases unmatched: 5. Per germline, CDR1 SNHLY and CDR2 FYNNEI. CDR3 sequence: CASRPGLAGHEQYF. The DNA of the CDR3 is TGTGCCAGCAGACCGGGACTAGCGGGCCACGAGCAGTACTTC.

The V gene is TRBV9, the J gene TRBJ2-7; 11 bases match TRBD2. Germline CDR1 SGDLS, CDR2 YYNGEE. There are 15 residues in the CDR3. V shed 4 bases and J 5 bases; nucleotides not matched to a gene: 8. The DNA of the CDR3 is TGTGCCAGCAGCTCACGACTAGCGGGATTAAACGAGCAGTACTTC. It specifies CASSSRLAGLNEQYF.

This sequence joins TRBV2 and TRBJ2-2, with 7 bases that match TRBD2. The CDR3 is 15 amino acids. Germline lookup yields CDR1 SNHLY and CDR2 FYNNEI. With 6 bases clipped from V and 5 bases from J, the junction kept 9 bases outside the gene matches. CDR3 region: CASRGGAPVTGELFF. CDR3 bases: TGTGCCAGCAGGGGAGGGGCACCTGTAACCGGGGAGCTGTTTTTT.

This chain connects TRBV29-1 to TRBJ2-7; D is perhaps TRBD2 (6 bases). With 5 bases removed from V and 3 bases from J, the gap between germline ends came to 14 bases. The CDR3 contains 13 residues. The germline CDR1 and CDR2 sequences are SQVTM and ANQGSEA. Here the CDR3 DNA reads TGCAGCGTTCGACCGGGACTGGGCTACGAGCAGTACTTC. Amino acids: CSVRPGLGYEQYF.

J is TRBJ2-3 and V is TRBV27; the match to TRBD2 covers 12 bases. V was clipped by 3 bases and J by 6 bases; unmatched bases: 7. CDR1 and CDR2 from the germline V gene are MNHEY and SMNVEV (reference sequence). There are 16 residues in the CDR3. This chain's CDR3 is CASSLTTSGRVDTQYF. CDR3 nucleotide sequence: TGTGCCAGCAGTTTGACGACTAGCGGGAGAGTTGATACGCAGTATTTT.

V is TRBV5-1 and J is TRBJ1-6, with 8 nucleotides matching TRBD1. This CDR3 spans 14 amino acids. V lost 5 bases, J lost 7 bases, and 5 bases stayed unmatched. Per germline, CDR1 SGHRS and CDR2 YFSETQ. This CDR3 is CASRRDRTNSPLHF. The CDR3 nucleotides are TGCGCCAGCAGGAGGGACAGGACGAATTCACCCCTCCACTTT.

This clone turned up a few times. Within the sample, other DNA sequences also encode this same CDR3. This chain uses TRBV7-9 with TRBJ2-6; D is unclear. Germline V lookup: CDR1 SEHNR, CDR2 FQNEAQ (reference sequence). The CDR3 is 15 amino acids. Trimming cost V 1 base and J 0 bases, with 4 bases left between them. The CDR3 sequence: CASSLGGSGANVLTF. For the CDR3, the DNA is TGTGCCAGCAGCTTAGGAGGCTCTGGGGCCAACGTCCTGACTTTC.

The chain joins TRBV28 to TRBJ1-1, with TRBD1 identical over 8 bases. In germline, CDR1 is MDHEN, CDR2 SYDVKM. Germline trimming cut 5 bases from V and 0 bases from J; bases unmatched to any gene: 14. This CDR3 has 18 residues. The CDR3 region has the DNA TGTGCCAGCAGTACGTTCGCCAGGACAGGGACCCTGAACACTGAAGCTTTCTTT. It yields the protein CASSTFARTGTLNTEAFF.

V gene TRBV24-1 combines with J gene TRBJ2-1, with TRBD2 matching over 9 bases. This CDR3 has 20 amino acids. With 1 base clipped from V and 0 bases from J, the junction kept 12 bases outside the gene matches. Germline lookup yields CDR1 KGHDR and CDR2 SFDVKD. Here the CDR3 DNA reads TGTGCCACCAGTGATTTTCAAGCGGGAGGCAGGAGCAGCTCCTACAATGAGCAGTTCTTC. Its protein product is CATSDFQAGGRSSSYNEQFF.

This clone was seen once. This chain connects TRBV5-5 to TRBJ1-2, with D perhaps matching TRBD1 (5 bases). Germline CDR1 SGHKS, CDR2 YYEKEE (reference sequence). The V end was cut by 6 bases, the J end by 4 bases, with 16 bases between. The CDR3 sequence is 14 residues long. The DNA for the CDR3 is TGTGCCAGCACACCACAACGACAGCCCTATGGCTACACCTTC. Translation: CASTPQRQPYGYTF.

The J gene is TRBJ1-2, the V gene TRBV6-5; D is unresolved. With 2 bases removed from V and 2 bases from J, the gap between germline ends came to 9 bases. The length of the CDR3 is 14 residues. Looked up from germline, CDR1 is MNHEY and CDR2 is SVGAGI. CDR3 in amino acids: CASSYREGNYGYTF. CDR3 DNA: TGTGCCAGCAGTTACAGGGAGGGCAACTATGGCTACACCTTC.

V gene TRBV19 combines with J gene TRBJ2-7; the match to TRBD2 covers 11 bases. The CDR3 has 17 residues. J gave up 2 bases and V 5 bases, and 11 bases lay outside the gene matches. Germline CDR1 reads LNHDA; CDR2 reads SQIVND (reference sequence). In nucleotides, the CDR3 is TGTGCCAGTAGTCTAGCCCCACTAGCGGGAGTAGCCTACGAGCAGTACTTC. This gives the protein CASSLAPLAGVAYEQYF.

CDR3 loop: CASSFSSAGHTDTQYF. CDR3 nucleotide sequence: TGTGCCAGCAGCTTCTCATCGGCGGGCCACACAGATACGCAGTATTTT. V usage is TRBV7-2 and J usage is TRBJ2-3, with D tentatively TRBD2 (5 bases). With 3 bases removed from V and 2 bases from J, the gap between germline ends came to 15 bases. This CDR3 region has 16 residues. Germline CDR1 and CDR2: SGHTA and FQGNSA. Complete variable domain (other parts from reference TRBV7-2 and TRBJ2-3): GAGVSQSPSNKVTEKGKDVELRCDPISGHTALYWYRQSLGQGLEFLIYFQGNSAPDKSGLPSDRFSAERTGGSVSTLTIQRTQQEDSAVYLCASSFSSAGHTDTQYFGPGTRLTVL.